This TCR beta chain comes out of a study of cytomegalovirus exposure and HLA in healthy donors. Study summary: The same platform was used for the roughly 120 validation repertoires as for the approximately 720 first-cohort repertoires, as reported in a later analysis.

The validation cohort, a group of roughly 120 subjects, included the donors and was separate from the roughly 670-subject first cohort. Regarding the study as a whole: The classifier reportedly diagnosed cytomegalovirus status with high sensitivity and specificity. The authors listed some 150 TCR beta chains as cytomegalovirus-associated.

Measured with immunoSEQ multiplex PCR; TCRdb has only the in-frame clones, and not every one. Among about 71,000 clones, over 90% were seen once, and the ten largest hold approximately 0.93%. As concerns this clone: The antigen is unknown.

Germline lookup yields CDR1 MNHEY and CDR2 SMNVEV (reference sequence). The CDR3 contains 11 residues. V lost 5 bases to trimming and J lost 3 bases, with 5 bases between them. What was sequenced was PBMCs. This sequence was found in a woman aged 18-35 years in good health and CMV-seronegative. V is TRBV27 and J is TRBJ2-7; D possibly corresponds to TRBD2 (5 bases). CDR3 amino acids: CASSRGYEQYF. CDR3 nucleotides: TGTGCCAGCAGTCGGGGCTACGAGCAGTACTTC.